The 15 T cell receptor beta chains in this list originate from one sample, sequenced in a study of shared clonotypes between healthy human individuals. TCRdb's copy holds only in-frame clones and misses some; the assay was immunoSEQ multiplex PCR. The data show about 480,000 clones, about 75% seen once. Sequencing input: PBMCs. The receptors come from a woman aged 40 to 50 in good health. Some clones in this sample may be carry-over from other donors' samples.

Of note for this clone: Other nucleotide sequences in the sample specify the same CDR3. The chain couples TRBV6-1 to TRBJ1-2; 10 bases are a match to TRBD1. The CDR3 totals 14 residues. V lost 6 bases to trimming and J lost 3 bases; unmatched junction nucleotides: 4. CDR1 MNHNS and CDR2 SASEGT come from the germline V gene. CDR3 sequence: CASRPGQGDYGYTF. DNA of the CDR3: TGTGCCAGCAGGCCCGGACAGGGGGACTATGGCTACACCTTC.

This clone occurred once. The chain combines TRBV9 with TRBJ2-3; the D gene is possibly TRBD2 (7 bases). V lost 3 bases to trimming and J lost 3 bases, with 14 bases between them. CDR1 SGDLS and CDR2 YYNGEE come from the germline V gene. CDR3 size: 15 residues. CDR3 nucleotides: TGTGCCAGCAGCGCGGGGGGCAGGGGAACAGATACGCAGTATTTT. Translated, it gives CASSAGGRGTDTQYF.

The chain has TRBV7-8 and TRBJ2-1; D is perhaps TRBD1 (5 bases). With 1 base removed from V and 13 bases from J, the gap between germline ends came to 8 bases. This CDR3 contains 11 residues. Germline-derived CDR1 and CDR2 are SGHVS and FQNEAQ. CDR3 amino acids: CASSLDRLQFF. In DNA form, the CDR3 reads TGTGCCAGCAGCTTAGACAGGCTACAGTTCTTC.

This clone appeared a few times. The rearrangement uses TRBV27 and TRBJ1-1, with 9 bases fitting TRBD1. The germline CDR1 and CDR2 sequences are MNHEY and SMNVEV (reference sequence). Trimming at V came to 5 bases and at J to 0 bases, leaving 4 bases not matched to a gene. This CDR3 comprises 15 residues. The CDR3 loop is CASSPYRGLNTEAFF. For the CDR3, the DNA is TGTGCCAGCAGTCCCTACAGGGGGCTGAACACTGAAGCTTTCTTT.

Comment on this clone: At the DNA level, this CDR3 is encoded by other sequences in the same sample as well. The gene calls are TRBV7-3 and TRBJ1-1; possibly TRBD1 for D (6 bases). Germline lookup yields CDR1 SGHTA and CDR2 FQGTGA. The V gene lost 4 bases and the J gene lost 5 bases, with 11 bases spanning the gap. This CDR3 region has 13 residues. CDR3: CASSSSGTTEAFF. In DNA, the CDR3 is TGTGCCAGCAGCTCCTCCGGGACAACTGAAGCTTTCTTT.

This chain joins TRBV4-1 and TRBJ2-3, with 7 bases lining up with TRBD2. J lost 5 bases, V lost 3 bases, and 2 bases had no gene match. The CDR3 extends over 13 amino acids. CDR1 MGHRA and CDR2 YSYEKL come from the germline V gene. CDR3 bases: TGCGCCAGCAGCCAGCCGGGAGGAGATACGCAGTATTTT. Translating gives CASSQPGGDTQYF.

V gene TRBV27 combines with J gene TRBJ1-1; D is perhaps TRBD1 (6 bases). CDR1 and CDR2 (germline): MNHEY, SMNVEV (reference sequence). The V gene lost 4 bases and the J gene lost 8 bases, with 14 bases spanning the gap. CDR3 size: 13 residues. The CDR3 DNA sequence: TGTGCCAGCAGTTGGGGGGCGTCTACGGAAGCTTTCTTT. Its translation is CASSWGASTEAFF.

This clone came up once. CDR3 in amino acids: CASSEAADQDYGYTF. In nucleotides, the CDR3 is TGTGCCAGCAGTGAAGCGGCCGATCAGGACTATGGCTACACCTTC. The chain links TRBV6-1 to TRBJ1-2, with unresolved D. Per the germline V gene, CDR1 is MNHNS and CDR2 is SASEGT. This CDR3 contains 15 residues. V was cut by 0 bases and J by 3 bases, with 11 bases left in between.

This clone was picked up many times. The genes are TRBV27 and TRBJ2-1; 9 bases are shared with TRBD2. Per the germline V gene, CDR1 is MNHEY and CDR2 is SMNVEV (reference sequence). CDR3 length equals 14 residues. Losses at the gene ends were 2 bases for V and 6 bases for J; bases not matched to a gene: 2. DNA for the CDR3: TGTGCCAGCAGTTTAGAGACTAGCGGCAATGAGCAGTTCTTC. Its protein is CASSLETSGNEQFF.

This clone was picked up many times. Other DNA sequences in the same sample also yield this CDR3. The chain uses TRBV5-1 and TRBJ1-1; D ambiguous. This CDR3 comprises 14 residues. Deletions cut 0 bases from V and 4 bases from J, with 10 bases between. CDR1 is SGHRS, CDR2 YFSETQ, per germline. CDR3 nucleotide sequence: TGCGCCAGCAGCTTGGGTCTATATGGCACTGAAGCTTTCTTT. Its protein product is CASSLGLYGTEAFF.

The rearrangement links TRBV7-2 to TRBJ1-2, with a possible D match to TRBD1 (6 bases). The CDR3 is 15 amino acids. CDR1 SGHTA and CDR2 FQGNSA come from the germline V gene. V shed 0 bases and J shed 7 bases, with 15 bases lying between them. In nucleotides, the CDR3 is TGTGCCAGCAGCTTAGCGGCGGCAGGGGACGGTGGCTACACCTTC. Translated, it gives CASSLAAAGDGGYTF.

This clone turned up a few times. The CDR3 reads CATSMRTSGIVNEQFF. The CDR3 DNA follows: TGTGCCACCAGCATGCGGACTAGCGGGATAGTCAATGAGCAGTTCTTC. This rearrangement joins TRBV15 to TRBJ2-1; 12 bases align to TRBD2. V lost 4 bases to trimming and J lost 6 bases; unmatched junction nucleotides: 7. Germline V lookup: CDR1 LNHNV, CDR2 YYDKDF (reference sequence). The CDR3 has 16 residues. The variable domain in full, with the rest retrieved from reference TRBV15 and TRBJ2-1, is DAMVIQNPRYQVTQFGKPVTLSCSQTLNHNVMYWYQQKSSQAPKLLFHYYDKDFNNEADTPDNFQSRRPNTSFCFLDIRSPGLGDTAMYLCATSMRTSGIVNEQFFGPGTRLTVL.

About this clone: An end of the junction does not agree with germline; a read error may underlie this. CDR3 region: CASRLDRNYGYTF. In DNA form, the CDR3 reads TGCGCCAGCAGATTGGACAGGAACTATGGCTACACCTTC. This rearrangement joins TRBV5-1 to TRBJ1-2, with 7 bases that match TRBD1. Germline V lookup: CDR1 SGHRS, CDR2 YFSETQ. This CDR3 has 13 amino acids.

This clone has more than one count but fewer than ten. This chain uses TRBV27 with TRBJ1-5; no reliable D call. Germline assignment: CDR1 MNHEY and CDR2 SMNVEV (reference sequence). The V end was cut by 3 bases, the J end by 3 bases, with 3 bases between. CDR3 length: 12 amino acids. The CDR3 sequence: CASSFHNQPQHF. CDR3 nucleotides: TGTGCCAGCAGTTTCCACAATCAGCCCCAGCATTTT.

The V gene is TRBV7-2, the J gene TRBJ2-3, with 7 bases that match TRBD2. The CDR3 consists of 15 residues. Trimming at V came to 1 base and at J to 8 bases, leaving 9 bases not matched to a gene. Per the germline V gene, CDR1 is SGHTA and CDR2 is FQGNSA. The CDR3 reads CASSLGSSGTATQYF. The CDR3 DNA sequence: TGTGCCAGCAGCTTAGGGTCTAGCGGAACCGCTACGCAGTATTTT.